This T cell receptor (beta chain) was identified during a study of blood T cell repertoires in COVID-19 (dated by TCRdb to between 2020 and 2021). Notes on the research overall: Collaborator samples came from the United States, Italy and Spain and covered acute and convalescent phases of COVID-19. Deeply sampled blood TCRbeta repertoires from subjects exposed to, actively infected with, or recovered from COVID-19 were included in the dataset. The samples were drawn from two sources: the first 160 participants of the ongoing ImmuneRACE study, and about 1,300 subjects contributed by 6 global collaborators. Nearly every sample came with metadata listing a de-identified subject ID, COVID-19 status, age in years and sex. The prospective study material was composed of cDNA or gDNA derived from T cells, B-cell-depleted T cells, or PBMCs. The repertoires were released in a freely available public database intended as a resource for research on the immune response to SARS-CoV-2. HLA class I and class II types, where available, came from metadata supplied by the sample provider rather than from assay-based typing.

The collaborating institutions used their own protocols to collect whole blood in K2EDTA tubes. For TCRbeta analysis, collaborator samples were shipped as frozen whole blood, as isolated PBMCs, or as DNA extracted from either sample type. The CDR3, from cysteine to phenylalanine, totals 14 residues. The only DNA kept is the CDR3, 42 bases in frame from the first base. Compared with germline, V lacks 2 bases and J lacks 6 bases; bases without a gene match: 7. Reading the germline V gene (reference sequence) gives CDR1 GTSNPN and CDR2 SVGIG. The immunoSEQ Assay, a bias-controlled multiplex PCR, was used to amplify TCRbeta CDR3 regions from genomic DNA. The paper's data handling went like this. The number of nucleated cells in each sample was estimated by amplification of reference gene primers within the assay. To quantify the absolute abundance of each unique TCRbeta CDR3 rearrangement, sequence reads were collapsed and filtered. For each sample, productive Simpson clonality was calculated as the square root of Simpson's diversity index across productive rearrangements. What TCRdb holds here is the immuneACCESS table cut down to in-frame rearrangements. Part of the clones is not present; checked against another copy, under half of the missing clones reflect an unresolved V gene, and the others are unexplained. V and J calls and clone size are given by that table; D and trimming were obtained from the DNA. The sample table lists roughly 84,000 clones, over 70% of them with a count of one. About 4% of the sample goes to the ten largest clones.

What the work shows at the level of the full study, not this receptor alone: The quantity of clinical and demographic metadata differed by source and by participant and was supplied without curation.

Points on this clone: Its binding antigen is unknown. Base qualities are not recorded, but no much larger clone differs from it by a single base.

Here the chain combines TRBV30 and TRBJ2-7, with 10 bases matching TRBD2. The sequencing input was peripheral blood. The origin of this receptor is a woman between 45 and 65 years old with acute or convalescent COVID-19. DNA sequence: TGTGCCTGGAGTAGGGAACTAGCGGGATCCGAGCAGTACTTC. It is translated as CAWSRELAGSEQYF.